This passage covers 5 T cell receptor beta chains from one sample sequenced in a study of brain T cells in children with intractable seizures. As to time point: blood from clinic visit 5 months post-surgery; TSC patient then seizure free. Method: immunoSEQ multiplex PCR; TCRdb's copy keeps in-frame clones and lacks some. The sample lists 300,000 to 400,000 clones; over 90% were seen once. The specimen was peripheral blood, collected more than 4 months after surgery. Receptors were obtained from a boy less than two years old with tuberous sclerosis and intractable seizures.

CDR3 loop: CASGPWGGEYGYTF. CDR3 sequence (DNA): TGTGCCAGCGGACCCTGGGGAGGGGAGTATGGCTACACCTTC. The V and J genes are TRBV7-8 and TRBJ1-2, with a tentative D call TRBD1 (5 bases). V lost 8 bases and J 5 bases, leaving 18 bases between the germline ends. The CDR3 totals 14 residues. The germline CDR1 and CDR2 sequences are SGHVS and FQNEAQ. The whole variable domain, remainder taken from reference TRBV7-8 and TRBJ1-2, is GAGVSQSPRYKVAKRGQDVALRCDPISGHVSLFWYQQALGQGPEFLTYFQNEAQLDKSGLPSDRFFAERPEGSVSTLKIQRTQQEDSAVYLCASGPWGGEYGYTFGSGTRLTVV.

In its sample, this clone was seen a few times. The CDR3 DNA reads as TGTGCCAGCAGTTACTCATTCAAGCGGGGGGGCACAGATACGCAGTATTTT. This encodes CASSYSFKRGGTDTQYF. This chain links TRBV6-2 or TRBV6-3 with TRBJ2-3; the match to TRBD2 covers 9 bases. V shed 0 bases, J shed 1 base, and the junction held 5 bases outside the gene matches. This CDR3 is 17 amino acids long. CDR1 is MNHEY and CDR2 is SVGEGT in the germline V gene.

This rearrangement joins TRBV7-9 to TRBJ1-2; D uncertain. This CDR3 has 13 amino acids. Looked up from germline, CDR1 is SEHNR and CDR2 is FQNEAQ (reference sequence). V gave up 2 bases and J gave up 2 bases, with 6 bases separating them. In DNA, the CDR3 is TGTGCCAGCAGCTTACCGCGGAACTATGGCTACACCTTC. Translated, it gives CASSLPRNYGYTF.

The table lists this clone with a count of one. The chain recombines TRBV27 with TRBJ2-7, with 7 bases matching TRBD1. The CDR3 has 15 amino acids. Trimming removed 5 bases from V and 5 bases from J; junction bases left unmatched: 12. Germline V gene sequence: CDR1 MNHEY, CDR2 SMNVEV (reference sequence). CDR3 sequence (DNA): TGTGCCAGCAGTCCTATGACAGGGAATTACCACGAGCAGTACTTC. Translation: CASSPMTGNYHEQYF.

This clone showed up just once. The chain carries TRBV6-5 and TRBJ1-4, with no clear D. Germline CDR1 and CDR2: MNHEY and SVGAGI. CDR3 size: 13 residues. The V gene lost 8 bases and the J gene lost 6 bases, with 13 bases spanning the gap. CDR3 in DNA: TGTGCCAGCGGATTCCTGGCAGATGAAAAACTGTTTTTT. It is translated as CASGFLADEKLFF.